This TCR beta chain stems from a study of blood T cell repertoires in COVID-19. The V gene's germline CDR1 is SGHTA and CDR2 FQGNSA. This CDR3 comprises 16 residues. Trimming cost V 5 bases and J 5 bases, with 19 bases left between them. A single count supports this clone. In the study's own analysis: Quantification of nucleated cells was approximated via reference gene primer amplification. Produced via immunoSEQ multiplex PCR; TCRdb's table is partial and in-frame only. Clonal size and the V and J genes are those of that table, whereas D and trimming came from the DNA. There are 180,000 or so clones in the sample; 70% to 90% occur only once, and 3% to 3.5% lies in the top ten.

This receptor was identified in a man aged 60-69 years with acute or convalescent COVID-19. The chain recombines TRBV7-2 with TRBJ2-1, with D perhaps TRBD2 (6 bases). The sample was peripheral blood. The CDR3 loop is CASSLQVASAHNEQFF. CDR3 bases: TGTGCCAGCAGCCTCCAGGTGGCTAGCGCCCACAATGAGCAGTTCTTC.